Listed here are 32 T cell receptor beta chains from one sample, sequenced in a study of vaccination and CD4 T cells after COVID-19. Sequencing of cultured CD4+ T cell DNA used the Oncomine TCR Beta short-read assay. TCRdb redid the calling of the PCR reads with MiXCR, one entry per CDR3 protein. Of 9,500 to 15,000 distinct CDR3 sequences listed, about 37% are singletons. These receptors are not linked to any known antigen. Treatment indicated: roughly 10-day PBMC culture with coronavirus spike peptide pools or control peptides (ViraFEST assay). The sample comprised cultured CD4+ T cells from blood. The receptors were gathered from a human donor with COVID-19.

The V call is TRBV7-2, the J call TRBJ1-5; D remains ambiguous. Between the trimmed V and J ends, which lost 8 bases and 2 bases, there was a span of 1 base. The CDR3 is 10 residues long. Germline V gene sequence: CDR1 SGHTA, CDR2 FQGNSA. The CDR3 DNA sequence: TGTGCCAGCGGCAATCAGCCCCAGCATTTT. Encoded protein: CASGNQPQHF.

This clonotype was seen once. This chain connects TRBV29-1 to TRBJ1-2; 10 nucleotides match TRBD1. This CDR3 has 13 residues. The V gene end was trimmed by 7 bases and the J gene end by 5 bases; junction bases not matched to a gene: 7. Germline V gene data show CDR1 as SQVTM and CDR2 as ANQGSEA. The CDR3 is CSAGTGVPYGYTF. The CDR3 nucleotides are TGCAGCGCTGGGACAGGGGTTCCTTATGGCTACACCTTC.

V is TRBV5-1 and J is TRBJ1-6, with 10 positions matching TRBD1. There are 14 residues in the CDR3. V lost 4 bases to trimming and J lost 9 bases; unmatched junction nucleotides: 4. The germline gives CDR1 SGHRS, CDR2 YFSETQ. CDR3 sequence: CASSKDRGSSPLHF. DNA of the CDR3: TGCGCCAGCAGCAAGGACAGGGGGAGTTCACCCCTCCACTTT.

In its sample, this clonotype was seen a few times. V and J are TRBV7-6 and TRBJ2-5; D remains ambiguous. Trimming pared 1 base from V and 2 bases from J, leaving 5 bases between. Germline CDR1 and CDR2: SGHVS and FNYEAQ. This CDR3 contains 13 residues. The CDR3 spells CASSLGNQETQYF. CDR3 bases: TGTGCCAGCAGCTTAGGCAATCAAGAGACCCAGTACTTC.

The chain employs TRBV18 and TRBJ2-1, with 7 nucleotides matching TRBD1. V was pared by 3 bases and J by 9 bases, with 14 bases of the junction left unmatched. Germline CDR1 is KGHSH and CDR2 is LQKENI. The CDR3 loop spans 16 amino acids. CDR3 protein: CASSPLTGTDYLEQFF. CDR3 DNA sequence: TGTGCCAGCTCACCGCTCACCGGGACAGATTATCTTGAGCAGTTCTTC.

The chain uses TRBV19 and TRBJ1-2, with D uncertain. Trimming took off 5 bases at V and 8 bases at J, with 15 bases between the two ends. This CDR3 has 13 residues. From germline, CDR1 is LNHDA and CDR2 SQIVND (reference sequence). The chain's CDR3 is CASSFSSGGGYTF. The CDR3 DNA reads as TGTGCCAGTAGTTTTTCGTCCGGTGGGGGCTACACCTTC.

CDR3 amino acids: CASSPRGADWNTEAFF. CDR3 bases: TGTGCCAGCAGCCCCCGGGGGGCAGATTGGAACACTGAAGCTTTCTTT. The rearrangement uses TRBV11-2 and TRBJ1-1; tentatively, D is TRBD1 (6 bases). Trimming shortened V by 5 bases and J by 1 base, and 17 bases separated the two germline ends. The CDR3 runs 16 residues. Looked up from germline, CDR1 is SGHAT and CDR2 is FQNNGV.

This clonotype was detected only a few times. The V call is TRBV27, the J call TRBJ1-1; 7 nucleotides agree with TRBD1. This CDR3 comprises 15 residues. With V trimmed by 5 bases and J by 6 bases, 12 bases remained unmatched. Per germline, CDR1 MNHEY and CDR2 SMNVEV (reference sequence). The CDR3 nucleotides read TGTGCCAGCAGTCCCCGACAGGGAGTACCCGCTGAAGCTTTCTTT. Encoded protein: CASSPRQGVPAEAFF.

The chain has TRBV6-1 and TRBJ2-7; 8 bases are a match to TRBD2. J was trimmed by 3 bases and V by 6 bases; bases with no gene match: 13. In germline, CDR1 is MNHNS, CDR2 SASEGT. The CDR3 is 16 residues long. CDR3 in amino acids: CASRPRLLAESYEQYF. The CDR3 DNA sequence: TGTGCCAGCAGACCCCGACTACTAGCGGAAAGCTACGAGCAGTACTTC.

In its sample, this clonotype was seen a few times. The chain links TRBV7-9 to TRBJ2-3; 9 bases agree with TRBD2. The CDR3 runs 17 residues. From germline, CDR1 is SEHNR and CDR2 FQNEAQ (reference sequence). V trimming: 5 bases; J trimming: 2 bases; junction bases outside the gene matches: 11. The CDR3 is CASSIYTSGPSTDTQYF. The CDR3 DNA reads TGTGCCAGCAGCATATACACTAGCGGGCCCTCCACAGATACGCAGTATTTT.

Details on this clonotype: One end of the junction does not line up with germline, which may come from a read error. This chain connects TRBV11-2 to TRBJ2-3; either TRBD1 or TRBD2 may fit D (6 bases each). Germline-derived CDR1 and CDR2 are SGHAT and FQNNGV. The CDR3 is 15 residues long. CDR3 sequence reads: CASSLAGAITDMQYF. CDR3 coding DNA: TGTGCCAGCAGCTTAGCGGGGGCGATCACAGATATGCAGTATTTT.

This chain connects TRBV27 to TRBJ1-2; TRBD1 matches 7 bases. V shed 4 bases, J shed 4 bases, and the junction held 12 bases outside the gene matches. Per the germline V gene, CDR1 is MNHEY and CDR2 is SMNVEV (reference sequence). The CDR3 runs to 16 residues. CDR3: CASSSWGQGGAYGYTF. The CDR3 DNA follows: TGTGCCAGCAGTTCGTGGGGCCAGGGGGGCGCCTATGGCTACACCTTC.

This clonotype is judged medium-sized. CDR3 loop: CASTRRGWNTEAFF. The CDR3 region has the DNA TGTGCCAGCACGCGGCGGGGGTGGAACACTGAAGCTTTCTTT. The gene calls are TRBV28 and TRBJ1-1; D perhaps matches TRBD1 (5 bases). This CDR3 contains 14 residues. The germline gives CDR1 MDHEN, CDR2 SYDVKM. V gave up 7 bases and J gave up 1 base, with 13 bases separating them.

J is TRBJ2-3 and V is TRBV7-3, with 11 bases lining up with TRBD2. Germline V CDR1 and CDR2: SGHTA, FQGTGA. The CDR3 extends over 15 amino acids. V lost 2 bases and J lost 4; bases outside the gene matches: 2. CDR3 in amino acids: CASSLLAGGADTQYF. CDR3 bases: TGTGCCAGCAGCTTATTAGCGGGGGGGGCAGATACGCAGTATTTT.

The table lists this clonotype with a few counts. This chain links TRBV27 with TRBJ1-1, with D possibly being TRBD1 (5 bases). Trimming shortened V by 3 bases and J by 6 bases, and 17 bases separated the two germline ends. The CDR3 consists of 15 residues. Germline-derived CDR1 and CDR2 are MNHEY and SMNVEV (reference sequence). The CDR3 DNA sequence: TGTGCCAGCAGTTTGGGGGTAGGGCGCTTGGCTGAAGCTTTCTTT. Translation: CASSLGVGRLAEAFF.

This chain joins TRBV6-5 and TRBJ2-1, with 7 positions matching TRBD1. The V gene's germline CDR1 is MNHEY and CDR2 SVGAGI. V shed 0 bases, J shed 7 bases, and the junction held 6 bases outside the gene matches. The CDR3 is 15 amino acids. Here the CDR3 DNA reads TGTGCCAGCAGTTACTCGACAGGGTCGAGGAATGAGCAGTTCTTC. Its protein product is CASSYSTGSRNEQFF.

The rearrangement links TRBV2 to TRBJ2-3, with 7 bases fitting TRBD1. The CDR3 consists of 14 residues. Trimming at V came to 4 bases and at J to 4 bases, leaving 5 bases not matched to a gene. Germline CDR1 is SNHLY and CDR2 is FYNNEI. The CDR3 nucleotides read TGTGCCAGCAGTGTATTAGGGACAGCAGATACGCAGTATTTT. Its translation: CASSVLGTADTQYF.

J is TRBJ1-5 and V is TRBV4-1, with TRBD1 identical over 9 bases. The CDR3 is 19 residues long. Germline V gene sequence: CDR1 MGHRA, CDR2 YSYEKL. V was pared by 1 base and J by 9 bases, with 19 bases of the junction left unmatched. This CDR3 reads CASSQVPGQGMRPLGPQHF. Here the CDR3 DNA reads TGCGCCAGCAGCCAAGTCCCGGGACAGGGAATGAGACCCCTTGGGCCCCAGCATTTT.

The chain recombines TRBV24-1 with TRBJ2-3; D ambiguous. The germline V and J ends were trimmed by 3 bases and 5 bases, with 14 bases remaining between them. Germline V CDR1 and CDR2: KGHDR, SFDVKD. The CDR3 has 15 residues. CDR3 protein: CATSDEGLYEDTQYF. In DNA, the CDR3 is TGTGCCACCAGTGATGAAGGGTTGTACGAAGATACGCAGTATTTT.

The V gene is TRBV7-2, the J gene TRBJ1-2; D is possibly TRBD1 (5 bases). The CDR3 is 15 amino acids. Looked up from germline, CDR1 is SGHTA and CDR2 is FQGNSA. Trimming took 4 bases from V and 0 from J, leaving 12 bases between them. In DNA, the CDR3 is TGTGCCAGCAGCTCAACAGGTCGGGCTAACTATGGCTACACCTTC. This gives the protein CASSSTGRANYGYTF. Together with reference TRBV7-2 and TRBJ1-2, the CDR3 gives the full variable domain: GAGVSQSPSNKVTEKGKDVELRCDPISGHTALYWYRQSLGQGLEFLIYFQGNSAPDKSGLPSDRFSAERTGGSVSTLTIQRTQQEDSAVYLCASSSTGRANYGYTFGSGTRLTVV.

There are a few counts of this clonotype. V usage is TRBV6-5 and J usage is TRBJ1-1; maybe TRBD1 (5 bases). Trimming pared 6 bases from V and 5 bases from J, leaving 16 bases between. Germline V gene sequence: CDR1 MNHEY, CDR2 SVGAGI. This CDR3 is 14 amino acids long. CDR3 sequence reads: CASSYQHEGTEAFF. The CDR3 DNA reads TGTGCCAGCAGCTACCAGCATGAGGGGACTGAAGCTTTCTTT.

The genes are TRBV7-3 and TRBJ1-5, with a possible D match to TRBD1 (6 bases). Trimming left V 4 bases short and J 7 bases short, with 14 bases between. The CDR3 sequence is 14 residues long. From germline, CDR1 is SGHTA and CDR2 FQGTGA. The CDR3 loop reads CASSYNRVWQPQHF. The DNA of the CDR3 is TGTGCCAGCAGCTACAACAGGGTCTGGCAGCCCCAGCATTTT.

A few counts support this clonotype. The chain combines TRBV7-6 with TRBJ1-5, with no clear D. V dropped 1 base and J dropped 0 bases, with 7 bases sitting between them. CDR1 and CDR2 (germline): SGHVS, FNYEAQ. The CDR3 runs to 15 residues. In DNA, the CDR3 is TGTGCCAGCAGCTTAGACAAGGGTAGCAATCAGCCCCAGCATTTT. Its translation: CASSLDKGSNQPQHF.

V usage is TRBV11-3 and J usage is TRBJ1-2; TRBD1 might be the D (5 bases). Trimming shortened V by 0 bases and J by 6 bases, and 11 bases separated the two germline ends. Germline V gives CDR1 SGHNT, CDR2 YENEEA. The CDR3 runs 14 residues. The CDR3 region is CASSLEARDHGYTF. In DNA, the CDR3 is TGTGCCAGCAGCTTAGAGGCGAGGGACCATGGCTACACCTTC.

The chain combines TRBV7-2 with TRBJ2-7; TRBD2 matches at 9 bases. Per the germline V gene, CDR1 is SGHTA and CDR2 is FQGNSA. V lost 2 bases, J lost 4 bases, and 9 bases stayed unmatched. The CDR3 runs to 16 residues. CDR3 nucleotide sequence: TGTGCCAGCAGCTTACGCGGGGGGGCGGAGGTATACGAGCAGTACTTC. As protein: CASSLRGGAEVYEQYF. The whole variable domain, filled in from reference TRBV7-2 and TRBJ2-7, reads GAGVSQSPSNKVTEKGKDVELRCDPISGHTALYWYRQSLGQGLEFLIYFQGNSAPDKSGLPSDRFSAERTGGSVSTLTIQRTQQEDSAVYLCASSLRGGAEVYEQYFGPGTRLTVT.

This clonotype is large within its sample. V and J are TRBV10-1 and TRBJ2-2; TRBD1 agrees at 7 bases. The CDR3 consists of 15 residues. The germline CDR1 and CDR2 sequences are WNHNN and SYGVQD (reference sequence). Losses at the gene ends were 6 bases for V and 3 bases for J; bases not matched to a gene: 7. The CDR3 coding sequence is TGCGCCAGCAGGGTGGACAGGCGAGACACCGGGGAGCTGTTTTTT. Its protein product is CASRVDRRDTGELFF.

This clonotype was found a few times. The V gene is TRBV11-1, the J gene TRBJ2-7; D possibly corresponds to TRBD1 (5 bases). Trimming took 0 bases from V and 2 from J, leaving 23 bases between them. The CDR3 is 19 amino acids. Germline V gives CDR1 SGHAT, CDR2 FQDESV (reference sequence). This CDR3 is CASSLAAVDTGTPPYEQYF. CDR3 bases: TGTGCCAGCAGCTTAGCGGCGGTGGACACAGGTACCCCGCCCTACGAGCAGTACTTC.

The chain couples TRBV2 to TRBJ1-1; the D is unclear. Germline-derived CDR1 and CDR2 are SNHLY and FYNNEI. CDR3 size: 15 residues. V dropped 3 bases and J dropped 4 bases, with 15 bases sitting between them. CDR3 loop: CASSDSPRRGTEAFF. As DNA, the CDR3 is TGTGCCAGCAGTGATAGCCCACGACGGGGCACTGAAGCTTTCTTT.

This chain links TRBV15 with TRBJ1-1, with D possibly matching TRBD1 (5 bases). Trimming took off 3 bases at V and 0 bases at J, with 8 bases between the two ends. This CDR3 comprises 14 residues. From germline, CDR1 is LNHNV and CDR2 YYDKDF (reference sequence). The CDR3 DNA reads as TGTGCCACCAGCAGCGGACACCTGAACACTGAAGCTTTCTTT. It yields the protein CATSSGHLNTEAFF.

This sequence joins TRBV7-9 and TRBJ1-2; TRBD1 agrees at 7 bases. CDR3 length: 15 amino acids. Germline V gene lookup returns CDR1 SEHNR and CDR2 FQNEAQ (reference sequence). V gave up 5 bases and J gave up 0 bases; unmatched junction bases: 6. This CDR3 is CASSRRQGPNYGYTF. As DNA, the CDR3 is TGTGCCAGCAGCCGCCGACAGGGCCCTAACTATGGCTACACCTTC.

This clonotype occurred a few times. This rearrangement joins TRBV24-1 to TRBJ2-2; 9 bases are a match to TRBD1. The CDR3 has 18 residues. Germline V gives CDR1 KGHDR, CDR2 SFDVKD. V was pared by 4 bases and J by 6 bases, with 14 bases of the junction left unmatched. CDR3 loop: CATSDLHRGREKAGELFF. DNA for the CDR3: TGTGCCACCAGTGACTTACACAGGGGGCGCGAGAAGGCCGGGGAGCTGTTTTTT.

This clonotype was counted only a few times. The chain couples TRBV12-3 or TRBV12-4 to TRBJ2-2; D remains ambiguous. The germline V and J ends were trimmed by 6 bases and 5 bases, with 10 bases remaining between them. The CDR3 consists of 13 residues. CDR3 in DNA: TGTGCCAGCAGACCTACAGAAACCGGGGAGCTGTTTTTT. Amino acid sequence: CASRPTETGELFF.